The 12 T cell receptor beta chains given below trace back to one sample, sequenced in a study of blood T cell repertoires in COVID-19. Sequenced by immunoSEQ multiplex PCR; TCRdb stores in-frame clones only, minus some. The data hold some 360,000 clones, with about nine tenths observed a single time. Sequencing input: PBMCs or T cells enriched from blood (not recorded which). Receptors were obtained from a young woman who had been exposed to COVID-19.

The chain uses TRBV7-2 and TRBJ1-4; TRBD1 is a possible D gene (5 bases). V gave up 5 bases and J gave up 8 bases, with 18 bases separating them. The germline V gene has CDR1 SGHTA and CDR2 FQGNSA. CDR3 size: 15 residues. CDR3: CASSAHGAAGEKLFF. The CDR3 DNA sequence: TGTGCCAGCAGCGCCCACGGGGCTGCGGGAGAAAAACTGTTTTTT.

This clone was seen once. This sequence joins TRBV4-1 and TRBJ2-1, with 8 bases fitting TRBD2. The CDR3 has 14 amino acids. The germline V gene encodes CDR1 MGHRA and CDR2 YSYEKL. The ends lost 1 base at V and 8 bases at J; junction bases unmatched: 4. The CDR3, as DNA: TGCGCCAGCAGCCAAGGACTAGCGTCCGATGAGCAGTTCTTC. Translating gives CASSQGLASDEQFF.

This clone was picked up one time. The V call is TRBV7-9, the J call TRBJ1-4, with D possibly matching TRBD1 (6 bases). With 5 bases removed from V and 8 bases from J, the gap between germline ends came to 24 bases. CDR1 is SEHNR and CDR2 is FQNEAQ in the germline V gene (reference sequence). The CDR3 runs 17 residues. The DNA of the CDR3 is TGTGCCAGCAGCCCCCCTGTAGGTGTACAGGGTGACGAAAAACTGTTTTTT. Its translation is CASSPPVGVQGDEKLFF.

CDR3 region: CASSVSSGGTHEQYF. In DNA form, the CDR3 reads TGTGCCAGCAGCGTATCATCGGGCGGGACCCACGAGCAGTACTTC. The chain couples TRBV9 to TRBJ2-7, with D perhaps TRBD2 (6 bases). CDR1 is SGDLS, CDR2 YYNGEE, per germline. The CDR3 is made up of 15 amino acids. Trimming pared 1 base from V and 5 bases from J, leaving 16 bases between.

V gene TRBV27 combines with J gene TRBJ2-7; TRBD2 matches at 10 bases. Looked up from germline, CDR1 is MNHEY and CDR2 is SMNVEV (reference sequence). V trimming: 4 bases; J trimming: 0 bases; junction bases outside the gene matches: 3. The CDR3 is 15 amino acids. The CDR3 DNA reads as TGTGCCAGCAGTTCGACTAGCGGGTTCTCCTACGAGCAGTACTTC. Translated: CASSSTSGFSYEQYF.

CDR3 DNA: TGTGCCAGTAGTATAGCCGGTAAGGGGATCCGGGAGACCCAGTACTTC. Protein: CASSIAGKGIRETQYF. The V call is TRBV19, the J call TRBJ2-5, with a weak D call TRBD1 (5 bases). The CDR3 has 16 amino acids. V was cut by 1 base and J by 5 bases, with 17 bases left in between. Germline-derived CDR1 and CDR2 are LNHDA and SQIVND (reference sequence).

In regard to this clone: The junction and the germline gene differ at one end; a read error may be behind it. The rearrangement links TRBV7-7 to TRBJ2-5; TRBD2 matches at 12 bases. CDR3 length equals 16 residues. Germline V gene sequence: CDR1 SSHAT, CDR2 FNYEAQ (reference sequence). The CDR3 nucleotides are TGTGCTAGCAGCTTGGTGACTAGCGGGAGTCCAGAGACCCAGTACTTC. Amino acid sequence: CASSLVTSGSPETQYF.

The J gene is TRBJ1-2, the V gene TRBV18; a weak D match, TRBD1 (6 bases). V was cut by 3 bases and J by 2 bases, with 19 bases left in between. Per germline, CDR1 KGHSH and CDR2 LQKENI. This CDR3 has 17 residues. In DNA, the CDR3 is TGTGCCAGCTCACCGTTCCGTAGCAGGGGCGAGAACTATGGCTACACCTTC. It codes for CASSPFRSRGENYGYTF.

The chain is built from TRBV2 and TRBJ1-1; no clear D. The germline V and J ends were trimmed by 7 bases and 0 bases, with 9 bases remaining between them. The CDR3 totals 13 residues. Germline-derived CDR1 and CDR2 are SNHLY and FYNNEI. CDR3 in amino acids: CASNIPMNTEAFF. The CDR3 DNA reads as TGTGCCAGCAACATTCCCATGAACACTGAAGCTTTCTTT.

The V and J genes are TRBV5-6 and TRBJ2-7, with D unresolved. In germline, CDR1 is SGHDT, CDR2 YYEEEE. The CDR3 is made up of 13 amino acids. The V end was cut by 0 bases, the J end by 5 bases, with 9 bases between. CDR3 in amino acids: CASSLGAAHEQYF. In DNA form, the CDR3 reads TGTGCCAGCAGCTTGGGGGCAGCTCACGAGCAGTACTTC.

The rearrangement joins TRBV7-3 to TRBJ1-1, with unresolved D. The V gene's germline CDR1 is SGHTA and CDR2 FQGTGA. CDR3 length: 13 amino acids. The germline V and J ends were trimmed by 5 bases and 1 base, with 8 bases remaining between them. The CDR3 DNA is TGTGCCAGCAGCCTTATCGGGAACACTGAAGCTTTCTTT. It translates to CASSLIGNTEAFF. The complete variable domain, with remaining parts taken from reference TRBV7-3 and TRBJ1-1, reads GAGVSQTPSNKVTEKGKYVELRCDPISGHTALYWYRQSLGQGPEFLIYFQGTGAADDSGLPNDRFFAVRPEGSVSTLKIQRTERGDSAVYLCASSLIGNTEAFFGQGTRLTVV.

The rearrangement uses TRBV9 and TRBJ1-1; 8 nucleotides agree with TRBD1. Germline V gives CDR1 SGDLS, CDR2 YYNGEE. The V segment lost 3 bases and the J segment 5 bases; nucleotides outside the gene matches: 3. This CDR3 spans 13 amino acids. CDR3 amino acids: CASSEHRGTEAFF. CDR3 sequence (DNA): TGTGCCAGCAGCGAACACAGGGGGACTGAAGCTTTCTTT.